This T cell receptor (beta chain) is drawn from a study of blood T cell repertoires in COVID-19. Study-level information: T cells, B-cell-depleted T cells, or PBMCs provided the cDNA or gDNA that served as material.

Per germline, CDR1 MGHDK and CDR2 SYGVNS. This CDR3 is built from 12 residues. V dropped 10 bases and J dropped 3; count of bases not matched to a gene: 5. TCRdb keeps only in-frame clones here, not all; method: immunoSEQ multiplex PCR. The sample lists 100,000 to 150,000 clones; about 94% were seen once. The source of this sequence is a man aged 50 to 59 with COVID-19, enrolled during active disease. The chain couples TRBV25-1 to TRBJ2-7; TRBD1 matches at 8 bases. The sample comprised peripheral blood. Here the CDR3 DNA reads TGTGCCACCAGGGGGCAGGGCTACGAGCAGTACGTC. Its translation: CATRGQGYEQYV.